What follows is one TCR beta chain and its context. CDR1 and CDR2 from the germline V gene are SGHRS and YFSETQ. The CDR3 runs to 14 residues. V was cut by 4 bases and J by 0 bases, with 10 bases left in between. The sample originates from a study of T cell changes during pregnancy in multiple sclerosis. Using immunoSEQ multiplex PCR, the repertoire was profiled, and TCRdb retains in-frame clones only, with some absent. The sample has approximately 34,000 clones; under 95% are singletons. This clonotype was obtained from a female donor with multiple sclerosis, enrolled in a pregnancy study. The rearrangement uses TRBV5-1 and TRBJ1-1; the D gene is possibly TRBD1 (6 bases). Sequences were derived from CD4+ T cells from peripheral blood mononuclear cells, sampled after pregnancy. CDR3 region: CASSPGQMNTEAFF. The CDR3 nucleotides are TGCGCCAGCAGCCCCGGACAGATGAACACTGAAGCTTTCTTT.